The sequence of this TCR beta chain was determined in a study of cytomegalovirus exposure and HLA in healthy donors. Study-level points and caveats: About 87% or about 30% of the time was how often most TCR beta V segments were productive, according to an earlier analysis. The number of N-insertions in an Asian-associated ancestry cluster was reportedly below the approximately 700-donor mean in a later analysis. Highly shared variants forming one cluster were likely a sequencing artifact.

The PCR ran on 60 Vbeta and 13 Jbeta primers. Produced via immunoSEQ multiplex PCR; TCRdb's table is partial and in-frame only. The data contain about 190,000 clones, 80% to 90% of them singletons. V trimming: 1 base; J trimming: 5 bases; junction bases outside the gene matches: 6. CDR1 is SGHVS, CDR2 FQNEAQ, per germline. This CDR3 spans 16 amino acids. Comment on this clone: Its specificity is unknown.

Sequencing was performed on PBMCs. This clonotype was sampled from a woman younger than 45 in good health and CMV-seronegative. The rearrangement uses TRBV7-8 and TRBJ2-1; 9 bases are shared with TRBD1. The chain's CDR3 is CASSLGTGDFNNEQFF. CDR3 nucleotide sequence: TGTGCCAGCAGCTTAGGGACAGGGGATTTCAACAATGAGCAGTTCTTC.